The 30 T cell receptor beta chains below were found in one sample sequenced in a study of CD8+ T cells in alopecia areata (dated by TCRdb to the late 2010s). The time point label here, explained by the study, means: 24 weeks on oral tofacitinib. The sample's treatment or condition, from its label and the paper: oral pan-JAK inhibitor, 5-10 mg twice daily. Library construction relied on the immunoSEQ multiplex PCR assay. RNA was extracted from all samples and reverse transcribed into cDNA, which served as template for TCR sequencing. TCRdb mirrors the immuneACCESS table, restricted to in-frame sequences. Some clones are absent from its copies; in checked studies, under half trace to an unresolved V gene, and the reason for the others is unknown. The sample table records about 180,000 clones; 40% to 65% of these occur just once. The ten largest clones take up 10% to 13% of the sample. The material sequenced was CD8+ T cells sorted from blood, taken at week 24, from a patient treated with tofacitinib. The source is a human donor with alopecia areata.

This rearrangement joins TRBV9 to TRBJ2-5, with 7 nucleotides matching TRBD2. V lost 4 bases, J lost 3 bases, and 6 bases stayed unmatched. Germline V gene sequence: CDR1 SGDLS, CDR2 YYNGEE. This CDR3 has 14 residues. The CDR3 nucleotides are TGTGCCAGCAGCCCCGGGACTACAAAAGAGACCCAGTACTTC. Translation: CASSPGTTKETQYF.

This clone was counted a few times. The V and J genes are TRBV11-2 and TRBJ1-1; D perhaps matches TRBD1 (5 bases). Germline assignment: CDR1 SGHAT and CDR2 FQNNGV. Deletions cut 6 bases from V and 0 bases from J, with 14 bases between. There are 15 residues in the CDR3. The CDR3 DNA reads TGTGCCAGCAGGTTAAAGAGGGGTATGAACACTGAAGCTTTCTTT. Its translation: CASRLKRGMNTEAFF.

The rearrangement joins TRBV2 to TRBJ2-7; D gene uncertain. The CDR3 sequence is 13 residues long. Trimming took off 3 bases at V and 2 bases at J, with 8 bases between the two ends. CDR1 and CDR2 from the germline V gene are SNHLY and FYNNEI. The CDR3: CASSEYGTYEQYF. The CDR3 nucleotides read TGTGCCAGCAGTGAGTATGGGACCTACGAGCAGTACTTC.

The CDR3 nucleotides are TGTGCCTGGAGTGGGCCACGGAGAGGGACTGAAGCTTTCTTT. Protein: CAWSGPRRGTEAFF. The gene calls are TRBV30 and TRBJ1-1; D is unresolved. Trimming took off 1 base at V and 5 bases at J, with 14 bases between the two ends. Germline-derived CDR1 and CDR2 are GTSNPN and SVGIG (reference sequence). The CDR3 has 14 amino acids.

V gene TRBV9 combines with J gene TRBJ1-2, with D possibly matching TRBD1 (5 bases). Germline CDR1 and CDR2: SGDLS and YYNGEE. This CDR3 contains 15 residues. V lost 0 bases to trimming and J lost 5 bases, with 14 bases between them. CDR3 sequence: CASSVATTGPYGYTF. CDR3 in DNA: TGTGCCAGCAGCGTAGCTACCACAGGACCTTATGGCTACACCTTC.

V and J are TRBV11-2 and TRBJ1-4; no firm D call. The CDR3 spans 12 residues. V shed 5 bases and J shed 11 bases, with 12 bases lying between them. CDR1 is SGHAT and CDR2 is FQNNGV in the germline V gene. This CDR3 reads CASSLDSLKLFF. The CDR3 bases are TGTGCCAGCAGCCTCGACTCCTTGAAACTGTTTTTT.

The J gene is TRBJ1-1, the V gene TRBV30, with 9 bases matching TRBD1. The CDR3 consists of 13 residues. J was trimmed by 3 bases and V by 5 bases; bases with no gene match: 4. Germline V lookup: CDR1 GTSNPN, CDR2 SVGIG (reference sequence). The CDR3 DNA follows: TGTGCCTGGGCGGGACAGGGCTACACTGAAGCTTTCTTT. Translating gives CAWAGQGYTEAFF.

This chain uses TRBV27 with TRBJ1-5; the D is unclear. Germline loops: CDR1 MNHEY, CDR2 SMNVEV (reference sequence). The CDR3 contains 14 residues. The germline V and J ends were trimmed by 0 bases and 8 bases, with 11 bases remaining between them. The CDR3 protein is CASSLSTEYEPQHF. In DNA form, the CDR3 reads TGTGCCAGCAGTTTATCCACAGAGTACGAGCCCCAGCATTTT.

V gene TRBV9 combines with J gene TRBJ1-5; D is undetermined. The V and J ends lost 3 bases and 6 bases respectively, with 13 bases between them. The CDR3 consists of 14 residues. The germline CDR1 and CDR2 sequences are SGDLS and YYNGEE. The CDR3, as DNA: TGTGCCAGCAGCGCGGCCGGTACCGGTCAGCCCCAGCATTTT. This sequence encodes CASSAAGTGQPQHF.

CDR3 protein: CASSYQSTRTEAFF. The CDR3 nucleotides read TGTGCCAGCAGTTACCAGTCGACACGCACTGAAGCTTTCTTT. The V call is TRBV6-5, the J call TRBJ1-1; D not resolved. The CDR3 extends over 14 amino acids. The V gene's germline CDR1 is MNHEY and CDR2 SVGAGI. Trimming cost V 2 bases and J 4 bases, with 11 bases left between them.

The V call is TRBV18, the J call TRBJ2-7, with D perhaps matching TRBD1 (5 bases). Germline CDR1 KGHSH, CDR2 LQKENI. V was clipped by 1 base and J by 4 bases, with 11 bases between them. The CDR3 covers 14 residues. CDR3 nucleotides: TGTGCCAGCTCACCACAGGACACCCGGTACGAGCAGTACTTC. Protein sequence: CASSPQDTRYEQYF.

V and J are TRBV6-5 and TRBJ2-7; the match to TRBD1 covers 7 bases. Looked up from germline, CDR1 is MNHEY and CDR2 is SVGAGI. CDR3 size: 13 residues. The ends lost 6 bases at V and 6 bases at J; junction bases unmatched: 8. The CDR3 sequence: CASRTGTASEQYF. For the CDR3, the DNA is TGTGCCAGCAGGACCGGGACAGCTTCCGAGCAGTACTTC.

CDR3 region: CASSYSIQGEQPQHF. CDR3 nucleotide sequence: TGTGCCAGCAGTTACTCTATACAGGGGGAACAGCCCCAGCATTTT. The chain employs TRBV6-6 and TRBJ1-5, with 8 bases matching TRBD1. Per the germline V gene, CDR1 is MNHNY and CDR2 is SVGAGI (reference sequence). This CDR3 has 15 residues. V was pared by 0 bases and J by 7 bases, with 5 bases of the junction left unmatched.

Regarding this clone: Other DNA sequences of this sample code for an identical CDR3. The V and J genes are TRBV29-1 and TRBJ1-1; D gene ambiguous. Germline V CDR1 and CDR2: SQVTM, ANQGSEA. CDR3 length: 11 residues. V gave up 4 bases and J gave up 1 base, with 4 bases separating them. The CDR3 sequence: CSVAKNTEAFF. CDR3 bases: TGCAGCGTTGCAAAGAACACTGAAGCTTTCTTT.

The chain combines TRBV4-1 with TRBJ2-7, with D unclear. This CDR3 is 15 amino acids long. Germline CDR1 MGHRA, CDR2 YSYEKL. V was shortened by 3 bases and J by 2 bases, with 14 bases between the two germline ends. CDR3 bases: TGCGCCAGCAGCCACGGGCCATACCAAGCCTACGAGCAGTACTTC. Encoded protein: CASSHGPYQAYEQYF.

V is TRBV27 and J is TRBJ1-2; TRBD1 aligns across 9 bases. The trim removed 6 bases at V and 5 bases at J, leaving 1 base unmatched. Germline CDR1 reads MNHEY; CDR2 reads SMNVEV (reference sequence). This CDR3 is built from 12 residues. The CDR3 loop is CASSGTGYGYTF. The CDR3 DNA sequence: TGTGCCAGCAGCGGGACAGGGTATGGCTACACCTTC.

The rearrangement uses TRBV29-1 and TRBJ1-2, with D unclear. Germline CDR1 reads SQVTM; CDR2 reads ANQGSEA. This CDR3 has 14 amino acids. With 1 base removed from V and 1 base from J, the gap between germline ends came to 10 bases. CDR3 in amino acids: CSVEGQELNYGYTF. CDR3 nucleotides: TGCAGCGTTGAAGGCCAGGAACTTAACTATGGCTACACCTTC.

The gene calls are TRBV30 and TRBJ2-7; D not resolved. The CDR3 spans 13 residues. Germline assignment: CDR1 GTSNPN and CDR2 SVGIG (reference sequence). V was clipped by 0 bases and J by 5 bases, with 11 bases between them. DNA of the CDR3: TGTGCCTGGAGTGTGACTGGAAGTCACGAGCAGTACTTC. It translates to CAWSVTGSHEQYF.

The chain employs TRBV23-1 and TRBJ2-2, with a tentative D call TRBD2 (5 bases). TRBV23-1 is an open reading frame, and its role is uncertain. The CDR3 covers 16 residues. Trimming removed 3 bases from V and 2 bases from J, with 13 bases in between. For the CDR3, the DNA is TGCGCCAGCAGTCATCGGACTTCGGGCAACACCGGGGAGCTGTTTTTT. Amino acid sequence: CASSHRTSGNTGELFF.

This sequence joins TRBV7-2 and TRBJ1-1; unclear D gene. CDR1 SGHTA and CDR2 FQGNSA come from the germline V gene. The CDR3 is 11 amino acids. V was clipped by 10 bases and J by 6 bases, with 12 bases between them. This CDR3 is CATRPGAEAFF. The CDR3 nucleotides read TGTGCCACCCGACCGGGCGCTGAAGCTTTCTTT.

The chain's CDR3 is CASSLGTGGTQYF. The CDR3 DNA sequence: TGTGCCAGCAGCTTGGGGACAGGGGGTACGCAGTATTTT. V usage is TRBV5-6 and J usage is TRBJ2-3; TRBD1 matches at 10 bases. CDR3 length: 13 residues. CDR1 and CDR2 from the germline V gene are SGHDT and YYEEEE. The trim removed 0 bases at V and 8 bases at J, leaving 0 bases unmatched.

The chain is built from TRBV2 and TRBJ2-5, with TRBD1 identical over 7 bases. Germline V CDR1 and CDR2: SNHLY, FYNNEI. The CDR3 loop spans 14 amino acids. Germline trimming cut 4 bases from V and 0 bases from J; bases unmatched to any gene: 2. CDR3 in DNA: TGTGCCAGCAGTGTCCAGGGGGACCAAGAGACCCAGTACTTC. This gives the protein CASSVQGDQETQYF. Looking up the rest from reference TRBV2 and TRBJ2-5 gives the full variable domain: EPEVTQTPSHQVTQMGQEVILRCVPISNHLYFYWYRQILGQKVEFLVSFYNNEISEKSEIFDDQFSVERPDGSNFTLKIRSTKLEDSAMYFCASSVQGDQETQYFGPGTRLLVL.

The genes are TRBV10-3 and TRBJ2-1; 10 bases fit TRBD2. The CDR3 length is 16 residues. CDR1 is ENHRY, CDR2 SYGVKD, per germline. V was clipped by 6 bases and J by 6 bases; unmatched bases: 11. The CDR3 loop is CAISQPQRGGRNEQFF. Here the CDR3 DNA reads TGTGCCATCAGCCAACCCCAGCGGGGGGGTCGCAATGAGCAGTTCTTC.

V and J are TRBV7-9 and TRBJ1-6, with D unresolved. The germline V gene has CDR1 SEHNR and CDR2 FQNEAQ (reference sequence). The CDR3 runs to 10 residues. With 8 bases removed from V and 13 bases from J, the gap between germline ends came to 9 bases. CDR3 protein: CASSTGPLHF. For the CDR3, the DNA is TGTGCCAGCTCCACGGGGCCCCTCCACTTT.

This chain joins TRBV9 and TRBJ1-2; D remains ambiguous. The germline V gene has CDR1 SGDLS and CDR2 YYNGEE. This CDR3 comprises 12 residues. Deletions cut 0 bases from V and 8 bases from J, with 8 bases between. The CDR3 sequence is CASSVGGLGYTF. Here the CDR3 DNA reads TGTGCCAGCAGCGTAGGGGGTTTGGGCTACACCTTC.

The V and J genes are TRBV30 and TRBJ1-6, with TRBD1 as a possible D gene (6 bases). The germline V and J ends were trimmed by 1 base and 15 bases, with 19 bases remaining between them. Germline CDR1 and CDR2: GTSNPN and SVGIG (reference sequence). The CDR3 sequence is 14 residues long. The CDR3 here is CAWSGGGPQEVLHF. The CDR3 DNA reads as TGTGCCTGGAGTGGTGGGGGCCCCCAGGAGGTCCTCCACTTT. Full variable domain (missing parts from reference TRBV30 and TRBJ1-6): SQTIHQWPATLVQPVGSPLSLECTVEGTSNPNLYWYRQAAGRGLQLLFYSVGIGQISSEVPQNLSASRPQDRQFILSSKKLLLSDSGFYLCAWSGGGPQEVLHFGNGTRLTVT.

V and J are TRBV5-1 and TRBJ2-7; the D gene is possibly TRBD2 (7 bases). This CDR3 has 14 amino acids. Trimming removed 0 bases from V and 5 bases from J, with 12 bases in between. Germline V gene data show CDR1 as SGHRS and CDR2 as YFSETQ. The CDR3 DNA is TGCGCCAGCAGCTTGGAAGGGGGGGTGAACGAGCAGTACTTC. It specifies CASSLEGGVNEQYF.

The chain uses TRBV11-2 and TRBJ2-2, with 7 bases fitting TRBD2. The CDR3 has 17 residues. Germline V gives CDR1 SGHAT, CDR2 FQNNGV. Germline trimming cut 5 bases from V and 4 bases from J; bases unmatched to any gene: 13. Here the CDR3 DNA reads TGTGCCAGCAGCCGCCCGGGTGGGGGGGGAGCCACCGGGGAGCTGTTTTTT. Amino acids: CASSRPGGGGATGELFF.

Only a few counts were recorded for this clone. V gene TRBV14 combines with J gene TRBJ2-7; D gene ambiguous. Germline V gives CDR1 SGHDN, CDR2 FVKESK. This CDR3 comprises 14 residues. V shed 1 base and J shed 1 base, with 8 bases lying between them. The CDR3 reads CASSQVPISYEQYF. DNA for the CDR3: TGTGCCAGCAGCCAAGTCCCCATTTCCTACGAGCAGTACTTC.

This chain links TRBV29-1 with TRBJ1-1; D not certain. With 7 bases removed from V and 7 bases from J, the gap between germline ends came to 19 bases. CDR3 size: 13 residues. Germline V gene data show CDR1 as SQVTM and CDR2 as ANQGSEA. This CDR3 is CSAPPADPGEAFF. The CDR3 bases are TGCAGCGCACCCCCGGCAGACCCGGGTGAAGCTTTCTTT.